This T cell receptor (beta chain) appears in the sequencing data of a study of cytomegalovirus exposure and HLA in healthy donors. General study results and limits: TCR beta sequences reportedly predicted most subjects' HLA-A and HLA-B alleles accurately. There was a cluster of highly shared sequence variants that was likely a sequencing artifact.

PCR was performed using 60 Vbeta and 13 Jbeta primers. Data came from immunoSEQ multiplex PCR; TCRdb stores just in-frame clones and leaves some out. The sample has approximately 150,000 clones; 65% to 85% are singletons. With respect to this clone: What it recognizes is unknown.

The CDR3 runs 16 residues. V shed 4 bases and J 6 bases; nucleotides not matched to a gene: 13. Germline V CDR1 and CDR2: GTSNPN, SVGIG (reference sequence). V gene TRBV30 combines with J gene TRBJ1-5, with 9 bases lining up with TRBD1. This receptor was obtained from a woman between 40 and 55 years old in good health and CMV-seropositive. Material for sequencing was PBMCs. The CDR3 loop is CAWTHAGTGFGQPQHF. CDR3 nucleotide sequence: TGTGCCTGGACCCACGCCGGGACAGGGTTCGGTCAGCCCCAGCATTTT.